One T cell receptor beta chain is described in this entry. Its antigen is unidentified. This same CDR3 is encoded by further DNA sequences in the sample. The germline CDR1 and CDR2 sequences are MGHRA and YSYEKL. CDR3 length: 15 amino acids. With 3 bases clipped from V and 0 bases from J, the junction kept 2 bases outside the gene matches. Primers for the PCR totalled 60 Vbeta and 13 Jbeta. Some clones are missing from TCRdb's copy, which holds only in-frame ones; the method was immunoSEQ multiplex PCR. The data contain approximately 170,000 clones, 70% to 75% of them singletons. These data are taken from a study of cytomegalovirus exposure and HLA in healthy donors. The study, taken as a whole, reports: Among the most significant clusters, several appeared linked to common viral pathogens in a later analysis. The authors listed approximately 160 TCR beta chains as cytomegalovirus-associated. CMV antigen specificity of a few CMV-associated chains was confirmed in vitro. Later genetic work tied a missense DCLRE1C variant to beta-chain V and J trimming.

V is TRBV4-1 and J is TRBJ1-2; TRBD1 matches 9 bases. Material for sequencing was PBMCs. This clonotype originated in a man aged 18 to 29 in good health and CMV-seropositive. CDR3 nucleotides: TGCGCCAGCAGCCAGGGACAGGGAGCTAACTATGGCTACACCTTC. This gives the protein CASSQGQGANYGYTF.